The 27 T cell receptor beta chains reported below all come from one sample, sequenced in a study of cytotoxic CD8 clonotypes in ibrutinib-treated CLL. Data came from immunoSEQ multiplex PCR; TCRdb stores just in-frame clones and leaves some out. The sample shows around 310,000 clones, around four fifths of them seen only once. Here the sequenced sample was PBMCs, taken before ibrutinib treatment. These TCRs come from a human donor with chronic lymphocytic leukemia.

V and J are TRBV9 and TRBJ2-5; 7 bases agree with TRBD2. From germline, CDR1 is SGDLS and CDR2 YYNGEE. The CDR3 length is 14 residues. The junction had 5 bases not matched to a gene; V was cut back by 3 bases and J by 3 bases. The DNA of the CDR3 is TGTGCCAGCAGCGCCTCGGCGGGGGAAGAGACCCAGTACTTC. Protein product: CASSASAGEETQYF.

V gene TRBV7-8 combines with J gene TRBJ2-3; TRBD2 is a possible D gene (7 bases). V lost 5 bases to trimming and J lost 4 bases, with 16 bases between them. From germline, CDR1 is SGHVS and CDR2 FQNEAQ. The CDR3 runs 15 residues. The CDR3 DNA reads as TGTGCCAGCAGCCCCCTCGGGGGGCTGCCAGATACGCAGTATTTT. Its translation is CASSPLGGLPDTQYF. Drawing the rest from reference TRBV7-8 and TRBJ2-3, the complete variable domain is GAGVSQSPRYKVAKRGQDVALRCDPISGHVSLFWYQQALGQGPEFLTYFQNEAQLDKSGLPSDRFFAERPEGSVSTLKIQRTQQEDSAVYLCASSPLGGLPDTQYFGPGTRLTVL.

The chain carries TRBV7-2 and TRBJ2-7, with D unresolved. V lost 1 base, J lost 2 bases, and 9 bases lay in between. This CDR3 spans 14 amino acids. Germline V gene data show CDR1 as SGHTA and CDR2 as FQGNSA. CDR3: CASSLDWNTYEQYF. The CDR3 nucleotides read TGTGCCAGCAGCTTAGATTGGAACACCTACGAGCAGTACTTC.

CDR3 region: CASSLNPLGAETQYF. The CDR3 nucleotides are TGTGCCAGCAGCTTAAACCCTTTGGGGGCGGAGACCCAGTACTTC. The chain combines TRBV11-2 with TRBJ2-5; tentatively, D is TRBD1 (6 bases). Germline CDR1 reads SGHAT; CDR2 reads FQNNGV. CDR3 length: 15 residues. The V and J ends lost 2 bases and 5 bases respectively, with 15 bases between them.

The chain links TRBV2 to TRBJ2-7; possibly TRBD1 for D (5 bases). CDR1 is SNHLY and CDR2 is FYNNEI in the germline V gene. The CDR3 spans 14 residues. V was clipped by 3 bases and J by 6 bases, with 15 bases between them. For the CDR3, the DNA is TGTGCCAGCAGTGAGGTGATGGACAATTCCGAGCAGTACTTC. This encodes CASSEVMDNSEQYF.

V and J are TRBV4-2 and TRBJ2-1; no reliable D call. The CDR3 spans 14 residues. Germline CDR1 and CDR2: LGHNA and YNFKEQ. The ends were cut back, 1 base at V and 4 bases at J, with 8 bases in the middle. The CDR3 here is CASSQGSIYNEQFF. The CDR3 region has the DNA TGTGCCAGCAGCCAAGGGTCGATATACAATGAGCAGTTCTTC.

This chain links TRBV2 with TRBJ2-1; 8 bases align to TRBD1. The V gene's germline CDR1 is SNHLY and CDR2 FYNNEI. V trimming: 6 bases; J trimming: 1 base; junction bases outside the gene matches: 5. The CDR3 consists of 15 residues. This CDR3 reads CASRTDRVSYNEQFF. The CDR3 coding sequence is TGTGCCAGCAGGACGGACAGGGTGTCCTACAATGAGCAGTTCTTC. The variable domain in full, completed from reference TRBV2 and TRBJ2-1, reads EPEVTQTPSHQVTQMGQEVILRCVPISNHLYFYWYRQILGQKVEFLVSFYNNEISEKSEIFDDQFSVERPDGSNFTLKIRSTKLEDSAMYFCASRTDRVSYNEQFFGPGTRLTVL.

The chain recombines TRBV27 with TRBJ2-4; 15 bases map to TRBD2. Germline values: CDR1 MNHEY, CDR2 SMNVEV (reference sequence). This CDR3 has 19 residues. V lost 4 bases to trimming and J lost 0 bases; unmatched junction nucleotides: 7. The CDR3 DNA sequence: TGTGCCAGCAGTTCCCGGACTAGCGGGAGGGAACTAGCCAAAAACATTCAGTACTTC. This sequence encodes CASSSRTSGRELAKNIQYF.

The chain links TRBV21-1 to TRBJ2-3; TRBD1, the table's D call, was not compared with the DNA. TRBV21-1 constitutes a pseudogene. This CDR3 region has 15 residues. CDR3 bases: TGTGCCAGCAGCAACAGACAGGGCCTGACAGATACGCAGTATTTT. Its protein is CASSNRQGLTDTQYF.

The J gene is TRBJ1-5, the V gene TRBV20-1, with D perhaps matching TRBD1 (6 bases). Germline V lookup: CDR1 DFQATT, CDR2 SNEGSKA (reference sequence). The V gene lost 5 bases and the J gene lost 9 bases, with 11 bases spanning the gap. The CDR3 totals 11 residues. CDR3 sequence reads: CSAGGGRPQHF. Written as DNA, the CDR3 is TGCAGTGCTGGAGGGGGGAGGCCCCAGCATTTT.

V and J are TRBV5-6 and TRBJ2-7; D unresolved. Germline CDR1 SGHDT, CDR2 YYEEEE. The CDR3 is 14 amino acids. Trimming took off 4 bases at V and 3 bases at J, with 14 bases between the two ends. The CDR3 nucleotides are TGTGCCAGCAGCGTTAGTGACCCGGTCTACGAGCAGTACTTC. Translated: CASSVSDPVYEQYF.

In the case of this clone: The same CDR3 also results from other DNA sequences found in this sample. The V call is TRBV20-1, the J call TRBJ1-3; no clear D gene. The CDR3 has 11 residues. Germline V gives CDR1 DFQATT, CDR2 SNEGSKA (reference sequence). Trimming took 1 base from V and 4 from J, leaving 2 bases between them. The CDR3 coding sequence is TGCAGTGCTAGAGTGGGAAACACCATATATTTT. It specifies CSARVGNTIYF.

The V gene is TRBV5-1, the J gene TRBJ2-5, with 11 positions matching TRBD1. The CDR3 length is 15 residues. Germline values: CDR1 SGHRS, CDR2 YFSETQ. V lost 5 bases to trimming and J lost 4 bases; unmatched junction nucleotides: 7. CDR3 residues: CASSTRTGGRETQYF. CDR3 in DNA: TGCGCCAGCAGTACCAGGACAGGGGGCAGAGAGACCCAGTACTTC.

The chain couples TRBV30 to TRBJ2-2; 9 bases map to TRBD1. This CDR3 comprises 15 residues. CDR1 is GTSNPN and CDR2 is SVGIG in the germline V gene (reference sequence). Trimming cost V 3 bases and J 11 bases; bases outside gene matches: 13. The CDR3 spells CAWRVGQGIGRELFF. DNA of the CDR3: TGTGCCTGGAGGGTCGGACAGGGGATCGGTCGAGAGCTGTTTTTT.

The V gene is TRBV7-2, the J gene TRBJ2-2, with D unclear. This CDR3 comprises 13 residues. Germline values: CDR1 SGHTA, CDR2 FQGNSA. V was shortened by 1 base and J by 6 bases, with 6 bases between the two germline ends. The CDR3 nucleotides are TGTGCCAGCAGCTTAGTTTCCCCCGGGGAGCTGTTTTTT. Protein product: CASSLVSPGELFF.

The chain uses TRBV9 and TRBJ1-1; the D is unclear. The CDR3 has 17 residues. CDR1 is SGDLS, CDR2 YYNGEE, per germline. Trimming removed 5 bases from V and 0 bases from J, with 20 bases in between. CDR3: CASRVIGFGHLNTEAFF. In DNA form, the CDR3 reads TGTGCCAGCAGGGTCATTGGCTTTGGTCATTTGAACACTGAAGCTTTCTTT.

The rearrangement uses TRBV5-1 and TRBJ2-7; 8 bases are a match to TRBD1. The germline V gene encodes CDR1 SGHRS and CDR2 YFSETQ. CDR3 length equals 14 residues. Trimming removed 0 bases from V and 6 bases from J; junction bases left unmatched: 5. The CDR3 loop is CASSLAGTGSEQYF. The CDR3 nucleotides are TGCGCCAGCAGCTTGGCCGGGACAGGCTCCGAGCAGTACTTC.

This clone was seen a handful of times. The chain employs TRBV5-6 and TRBJ1-3; D ambiguous. This CDR3 has 14 residues. The V end was cut by 4 bases, the J end by 4 bases, with 12 bases between. Germline V gives CDR1 SGHDT, CDR2 YYEEEE. CDR3 DNA sequence: TGTGCCAGCAGCCCCGGCGCAAACGGAAACACCATATATTTT. Amino acid sequence: CASSPGANGNTIYF.

This chain joins TRBV4-3 and TRBJ1-2; D is unclear. Germline CDR1 reads LGHNA; CDR2 reads YSLEER. Trimming removed 2 bases at V and 4 bases at J, with 14 bases between. The CDR3 loop spans 15 amino acids. The CDR3 loop is CASSQSRQESYGYTF. The CDR3 nucleotides are TGCGCCAGCAGCCAAAGCCGACAAGAATCCTATGGCTACACCTTC.

The chain couples TRBV5-4 to TRBJ1-1; tentative D call: TRBD1 (6 bases). The V end was cut by 6 bases, the J end by 3 bases, with 12 bases between. Germline CDR1 SGHNT, CDR2 YYREEE (reference sequence). The CDR3 extends over 13 amino acids. In DNA form, the CDR3 reads TGTGCCAGCACGCTGGGGGCGGACACTGAAGCTTTCTTT. Translating gives CASTLGADTEAFF.

This clone has only a few counts. The chain couples TRBV4-2 to TRBJ2-7; 10 positions match TRBD2. The CDR3 length is 20 residues. Germline lookup yields CDR1 LGHNA and CDR2 YNFKEQ. V lost 0 bases, J lost 3 bases, and 17 bases stayed unmatched. The CDR3, as DNA: TGTGCCAGCAGCCAAGATCTTTTCCGGGTATATGGGACTAGCGACTACGAGCAGTACTTC. Translation: CASSQDLFRVYGTSDYEQYF.

For the CDR3, the DNA is TGTGCCAGCTCACCACCGGGCCGGGAGGTAAACATTCAGTACTTC. As protein: CASSPPGREVNIQYF. The rearrangement uses TRBV18 and TRBJ2-4; 7 bases are a match to TRBD2. V lost 0 bases to trimming and J lost 6 bases; unmatched junction nucleotides: 5. CDR1 KGHSH and CDR2 LQKENI come from the germline V gene. This CDR3 comprises 15 residues.

This chain joins TRBV30 and TRBJ2-5; 12 nucleotides line up with TRBD1. The CDR3 loop spans 15 amino acids. The germline V gene encodes CDR1 GTSNPN and CDR2 SVGIG (reference sequence). The V and J ends lost 2 bases and 5 bases, in that order; junction bases with no gene match: 6. Written as DNA, the CDR3 is TGTGCCTGGAGTATGGGACAGGGGGCGAGCGAGACCCAGTACTTC. It specifies CAWSMGQGASETQYF.

This clone appeared a single time. This sequence joins TRBV7-3 and TRBJ2-1, with TRBD2 matching 10 bases. Germline CDR1 and CDR2: SGHTA and FQGTGA. CDR3 length: 15 amino acids. The junction had 6 bases not matched to a gene; V was cut back by 5 bases and J by 5 bases. CDR3 sequence reads: CASSPLGLADNEQFF. Here the CDR3 DNA reads TGTGCCAGCAGCCCCCTAGGACTAGCGGACAATGAGCAGTTCTTC.

The chain uses TRBV4-1 and TRBJ2-5, with D perhaps TRBD1 (6 bases). The germline V and J ends were trimmed by 3 bases and 5 bases, with 22 bases remaining between them. The CDR3 covers 17 residues. Germline CDR1 MGHRA, CDR2 YSYEKL. The CDR3 protein is CASSHGPPGQNVETQYF. CDR3 nucleotide sequence: TGCGCCAGCAGCCATGGCCCCCCGGGACAAAACGTCGAGACCCAGTACTTC.

This chain links TRBV4-3 with TRBJ2-2; tentative D call: TRBD2 (6 bases). Trimming cost V 3 bases and J 5 bases, with 19 bases left between them. This CDR3 has 17 residues. Germline assignment: CDR1 LGHNA and CDR2 YSLEER. This CDR3 is CASSQRRGHQATGELFF. The DNA for the CDR3 is TGCGCCAGCAGCCAGCGGCGGGGCCACCAGGCGACCGGGGAGCTGTTTTTT.

The rearrangement links TRBV2 to TRBJ2-1; 8 bases line up with TRBD1. The V segment lost 4 bases and the J segment 5 bases; nucleotides outside the gene matches: 1. The CDR3 loop spans 13 amino acids. Per germline, CDR1 SNHLY and CDR2 FYNNEI. The CDR3 DNA is TGTGCCAGCAGTGCGACAGGGGACAATGAGCAGTTCTTC. As protein: CASSATGDNEQFF.